These 6 T cell receptor beta chains were sequenced from one sample in a study of blood T cell repertoires in COVID-19. Sequencing was performed with immunoSEQ multiplex PCR; in TCRdb, only in-frame clones are kept and a portion is missing. The top ten hold approximately 5.2% of the sample, which has approximately 50,000 clones, over 70% seen once. Sequencing was done on a sample of peripheral blood. The receptors come from a human donor in a cohort sampled during active COVID-19.

This clone was observed once. This chain connects TRBV2 to TRBJ2-1; 13 bases map to TRBD2. Looked up from germline, CDR1 is SNHLY and CDR2 is FYNNEI. J was trimmed by 4 bases and V by 5 bases; bases with no gene match: 8. The CDR3 runs 17 residues. The CDR3 DNA reads as TGTGCCAGCAGTTATTCTGGACTAGCGGGGGTTTACAATGAGCAGTTCTTC. The encoded protein is CASSYSGLAGVYNEQFF.

As for this clone: The same CDR3 can be traced to other DNA sequences in this sample. V gene TRBV18 combines with J gene TRBJ1-6, with D perhaps TRBD1 (6 bases). The CDR3 has 14 residues. V was cut by 3 bases and J by 10 bases, with 13 bases left in between. The germline gives CDR1 KGHSH, CDR2 LQKENI. This chain's CDR3 is CASSPSRGGSPLHF. CDR3 nucleotides: TGTGCCAGCTCACCTAGTAGGGGGGGATCACCCCTCCACTTT.

About this clone: Compared with germline, one end of the junction differs, possibly owing to a read error. The gene calls are TRBV4-2 and TRBJ1-2; a possible D gene is TRBD1 (5 bases). In germline, CDR1 is LGHNA, CDR2 YNFKEQ. The CDR3 is 16 residues long. CDR3 nucleotides: TGTGCCAGCAGCCAAGAGGGCCGACAGATCCCCTATGGCTACATCTTC. This encodes CASSQEGRQIPYGYIF.

This clone was detected a few times. The sample contains more than one DNA sequence encoding this CDR3. The chain is built from TRBV11-2 and TRBJ2-3; D not certain. CDR1 and CDR2 (germline): SGHAT, FQNNGV. This CDR3 spans 13 amino acids. V was trimmed by 1 base and J by 4 bases, leaving 6 bases between them. CDR3 coding DNA: TGTGCCAGCAGCTTAGCAGGCCCAGATACGCAGTATTTT. Protein: CASSLAGPDTQYF.

The V gene is TRBV28, the J gene TRBJ1-3, with a tentative D call TRBD1 (6 bases). Germline loops: CDR1 MDHEN, CDR2 SYDVKM. Trimming cost V 6 bases and J 0 bases, with 15 bases left between them. The CDR3 loop spans 16 amino acids. The CDR3 sequence is CASRNLGTPSGNTIYF. CDR3 coding DNA: TGTGCCAGCAGAAATTTGGGGACACCCTCTGGAAACACCATATATTTT.

The V gene is TRBV5-1, the J gene TRBJ2-7, with 9 bases fitting TRBD1. The CDR3 covers 14 residues. CDR1 SGHRS and CDR2 YFSETQ come from the germline V gene. J was trimmed by 3 bases and V by 0 bases; bases with no gene match: 1. The CDR3 region is CASSLVGQGYEQYF. CDR3 nucleotides: TGCGCCAGCAGCTTGGTGGGACAGGGCTACGAGCAGTACTTC.